The 4 T cell receptor beta chains below come from one sample, sequenced in a study of blood T cell repertoires in COVID-19. Sequencing was performed with immunoSEQ multiplex PCR; in TCRdb, only in-frame clones are kept and a portion is missing. The table has 230,000 or so clones, about four fifths seen once. Source material: PBMCs or T cells enriched from blood (not recorded which). The receptors come from a man in his fifties who had recovered from COVID-19.

The chain employs TRBV7-2 and TRBJ2-7; TRBD2 agrees at 8 bases. V was pared by 6 bases and J by 0 bases, with 10 bases of the junction left unmatched. Germline V gives CDR1 SGHTA, CDR2 FQGNSA. CDR3 length: 16 residues. CDR3 sequence reads: CASSRVAGIPSYEQYF. DNA of the CDR3: TGTGCCAGCAGTAGGGTAGCGGGGATCCCCTCCTACGAGCAGTACTTC.

This clone was detected only once. Written as DNA, the CDR3 is TGTGCCAGCAGCCGACTGACTAGCGGGGGGCCGGGAGAGACCCAGTACTTC. Its protein is CASSRLTSGGPGETQYF. The chain employs TRBV3-1 (or the pseudogene TRBV3-2) and TRBJ2-5, with TRBD2 matching over 13 bases. Germline values: CDR1 LGHDT, CDR2 YNNKEL (reference sequence). This CDR3 has 17 amino acids. The J segment lost 4 bases and the V segment lost 4 bases, leaving 9 bases of the junction unmatched.

CDR3 sequence: CASSPRTGGSGEQYF. Here the CDR3 DNA reads TGTGCCAGTAGTCCGAGGACAGGGGGCTCGGGGGAGCAGTACTTC. V usage is TRBV19 and J usage is TRBJ2-7; 11 bases are shared with TRBD1. The V segment lost 5 bases and the J segment 7 bases; nucleotides outside the gene matches: 10. Germline V gives CDR1 LNHDA, CDR2 SQIVND (reference sequence). This CDR3 comprises 15 residues. The full variable domain, completed using reference TRBV19 and TRBJ2-7, is DGGITQSPKYLFRKEGQNVTLSCEQNLNHDAMYWYRQDPGQGLRLIYYSQIVNDFQKGDIAEGYSVSREKKESFPLTVTSAQKNPTAFYLCASSPRTGGSGEQYFGPGTRLTVT.

The CDR3 nucleotides are TGTGCCAGCAGCTTGACAGGGGTAAATCAGCCCCAGCATTTT. It translates to CASSLTGVNQPQHF. The chain recombines TRBV11-2 with TRBJ1-5; TRBD1 matches 8 bases. Germline values: CDR1 SGHAT, CDR2 FQNNGV. V dropped 3 bases and J dropped 4; count of bases not matched to a gene: 2. The CDR3 length is 14 residues.